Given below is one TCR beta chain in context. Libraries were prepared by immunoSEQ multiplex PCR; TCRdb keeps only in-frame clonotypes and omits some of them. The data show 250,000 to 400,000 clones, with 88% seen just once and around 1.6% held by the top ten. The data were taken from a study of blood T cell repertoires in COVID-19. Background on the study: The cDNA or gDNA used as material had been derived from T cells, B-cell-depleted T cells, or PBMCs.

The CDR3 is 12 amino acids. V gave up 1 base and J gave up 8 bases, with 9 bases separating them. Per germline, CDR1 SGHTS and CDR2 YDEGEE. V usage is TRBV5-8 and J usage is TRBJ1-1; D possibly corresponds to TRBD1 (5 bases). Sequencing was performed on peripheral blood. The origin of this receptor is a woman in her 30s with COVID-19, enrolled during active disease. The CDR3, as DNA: TGTGCCAGCAGCTTGTTCCGGGGGGAAGCTTTCTTT. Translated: CASSLFRGEAFF.